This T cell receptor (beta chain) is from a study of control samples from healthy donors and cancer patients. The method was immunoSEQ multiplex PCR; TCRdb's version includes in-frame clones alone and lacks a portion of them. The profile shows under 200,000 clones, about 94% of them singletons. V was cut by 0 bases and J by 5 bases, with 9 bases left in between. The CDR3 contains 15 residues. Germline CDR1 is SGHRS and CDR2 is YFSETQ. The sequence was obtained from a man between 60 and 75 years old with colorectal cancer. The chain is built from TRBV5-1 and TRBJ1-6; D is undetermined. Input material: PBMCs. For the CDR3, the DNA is TGCGCCAGCAGCTTGGCGTGGGCGGATAATTCACCCCTCCACTTT. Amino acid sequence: CASSLAWADNSPLHF.